This T cell receptor (beta chain) emerged from a study of blood T cell repertoires in COVID-19 (dated by TCRdb to 2019 to 2021). For context, the study as a whole: Samples from collaborators originated in the United States, Italy and Spain and spanned both the acute and convalescent phases of COVID-19. Where available, HLA class I and class II types were obtained from metadata supplied by the sample provider rather than from assay-based typing. A freely available public database, intended as a resource for researchers studying the immune response to SARS-CoV-2, is where the repertoires were released. Sample metadata almost always included a de-identified subject ID, COVID-19 status, age in years and sex. The samples were drawn from two sources: the first 160 participants of the ongoing ImmuneRACE study, and some 1,300 subjects contributed by 6 global collaborators. The material from the prospective study consisted of cDNA or gDNA derived from T cells, B-cell-depleted T cells, or PBMCs. The dataset comprised deeply sampled blood TCRbeta repertoires from subjects exposed to, actively infected with, or recovered from COVID-19. General study outcomes and caveats: The amount of clinical and demographic metadata varied by source and participant and was provided uncurated.

The immunoSEQ Assay, a bias-controlled multiplex PCR, was used to amplify TCRbeta CDR3 regions from genomic DNA. In the source study's methods: Within the assay, amplification of reference gene primers was used to estimate how many nucleated cells each sample contained. To quantify the absolute abundance of each unique TCRbeta CDR3 rearrangement, sequence reads were collapsed and filtered. For each sample, productive Simpson clonality was calculated as the square root of Simpson's diversity index across productive rearrangements. The table comes from immuneACCESS by way of TCRdb, which keeps in-frame sequences with V and J called. Part of the clones is missing from these tables; in studies checked, under half for an unresolved V gene and the rest for unknown reasons. V, J and clone size are those of that table, while D and trimming were read from the DNA. The sample table records approximately 490,000 clones; about 90% of these occur just once. About 0.75% of the sample comes from the top ten.

As for this clone: No cognate antigen has been identified for it. Base qualities are not recorded, but no much larger clone differs from it by a single base.

In the prospective study, participants were 18 to 89 years old, resided in 24 geographic areas of the United States, and were enrolled through a virtual design. To assign participants to cohorts, the prospective study relied on clinical history that participants themselves reported in a screening survey and a study questionnaire. Recovered participants in ImmuneRACE Cohort 3 were defined by two consecutive negative NP/OP PCR tests, clearance by a healthcare professional, or resolution of symptoms. Mobile phlebotomists in the prospective study collected whole blood, serum and a nasopharyngeal or oropharyngeal swab from every participant. Participants in the prospective study had the option to provide additional blood draws and questionnaires over a roughly 2-month period. Prospective study blood samples were shipped either frozen or at room temperature before DNA extraction. Sequencing used PBMCs or T cells enriched from blood (not recorded which). The origin of this receptor is a woman between 18 and 30 years old who had recovered from COVID-19.

The sequenced DNA is TGTGCCAGCAGCCAGGTGGGGGGGCAAGAGACCCAGTACTTC. Translated, it gives CASSQVGGQETQYF. The rearrangement combines TRBV5-5 with TRBJ2-5; TRBD2 matches 7 bases in the middle. Including cysteine and phenylalanine, the CDR3 has 14 amino acids. CDR3 DNA only is kept here, 42 bases in frame from base 1. For this chain, trimming is 4 bases at the V end and 2 bases at the J end, and the number of junction bases without a gene match is 5. CDR1 and CDR2 were assigned from the germline V gene (reference sequence) as SGHKS and YYEKEE.